Below, 8 T cell receptor beta chains from the same sample are listed, as sequenced in a study of blood T cell repertoires in COVID-19. Profiled with immunoSEQ multiplex PCR; TCRdb holds only in-frame clones, not every one. The sample lists just under 300,000 clones; 85% to 90% were seen once. The source material was peripheral blood. Receptor source: a man aged 65 to 79 with acute or convalescent COVID-19.

This chain joins TRBV6-5 and TRBJ1-2; TRBD1 aligns across 8 bases. The CDR3 sequence is 15 residues long. With V trimmed by 4 bases and J by 0 bases, 4 bases remained unmatched. Germline CDR1 is MNHEY and CDR2 is SVGAGI. This CDR3 reads CASSSDRDTNYGYTF. In nucleotides, the CDR3 is TGTGCCAGCAGTTCGGACAGGGACACTAACTATGGCTACACCTTC.

The chain joins TRBV24-1 to TRBJ2-5, with 10 bases matching TRBD2. The CDR3 totals 15 residues. The germline V gene encodes CDR1 KGHDR and CDR2 SFDVKD. V was clipped by 5 bases and J by 3 bases; unmatched bases: 5. The CDR3 loop reads CATSGSLAGEETQYF. CDR3 sequence (DNA): TGTGCCACCAGTGGGTCGCTAGCGGGGGAAGAGACCCAGTACTTC.

The rearrangement uses TRBV4-3 and TRBJ2-1; D is unclear. The CDR3 length is 16 residues. V dropped 0 bases and J dropped 5 bases, with 14 bases sitting between them. Germline V gene data show CDR1 as LGHNA and CDR2 as YSLEER. CDR3 region: CASSQDGLPVDNEQFF. CDR3 DNA sequence: TGCGCCAGCAGCCAAGATGGGCTACCCGTTGACAATGAGCAGTTCTTC.

The gene calls are TRBV24-1 and TRBJ2-1, with 10 nucleotides matching TRBD1. With V trimmed by 8 bases and J by 7 bases, 7 bases remained unmatched. The CDR3 length is 14 residues. Germline CDR1 KGHDR, CDR2 SFDVKD. CDR3 amino acids: CATIGQGGLNEQFF. The CDR3 nucleotides are TGTGCCACCATTGGACAGGGGGGCCTTAATGAGCAGTTCTTC.

The J gene is TRBJ2-7, the V gene TRBV12-3 or TRBV12-4; no firm D call. The CDR3 is 13 residues long. Trimming cost V 6 bases and J 1 base, with 10 bases left between them. The CDR3 loop reads CASSSSTSYEQYF. Here the CDR3 DNA reads TGTGCCAGCAGCTCCTCGACATCCTACGAGCAGTACTTC.

The chain has TRBV29-1 and TRBJ1-1; TRBD1 is a possible D gene (5 bases). Germline CDR1 reads SQVTM; CDR2 reads ANQGSEA. The length of the CDR3 is 13 residues. V shed 7 bases and J shed 10 bases, with 22 bases lying between them. CDR3 in amino acids: CSAASGSGLRAFF. The CDR3 coding sequence is TGCAGCGCCGCCAGTGGGTCGGGACTGCGAGCTTTCTTT.

Comments on this clone: Other DNA sequences of this sample code for an identical CDR3. The rearrangement joins TRBV30 to TRBJ2-6; D unresolved. V was shortened by 0 bases and J by 1 base, with 7 bases between the two germline ends. Looked up from germline, CDR1 is GTSNPN and CDR2 is SVGIG (reference sequence). This CDR3 is 15 amino acids long. DNA for the CDR3: TGTGCCTGGAGTGTACGCGGATCTGGGGCCAACGTCCTGACTTTC. Encoded protein: CAWSVRGSGANVLTF. Full variable domain (remainder filled in from reference TRBV30 and TRBJ2-6): SQTIHQWPATLVQPVGSPLSLECTVEGTSNPNLYWYRQAAGRGLQLLFYSVGIGQISSEVPQNLSASRPQDRQFILSSKKLLLSDSGFYLCAWSVRGSGANVLTFGAGSRLTVL.

The chain carries TRBV5-1 and TRBJ2-1; 11 positions agree with TRBD2. Germline CDR1 SGHRS, CDR2 YFSETQ. CDR3 size: 15 residues. Losses at the gene ends were 3 bases for V and 2 bases for J; bases not matched to a gene: 1. DNA of the CDR3: TGCGCCAGCAGCTCACTAGCGGGAGCCTACAATGAGCAGTTCTTC. This gives the protein CASSSLAGAYNEQFF.